The rows below give T cell receptor beta chains drawn from one sample of a study of T cell responses to AZD1222 COVID-19 vaccine. The assay was immunoSEQ multiplex PCR, and TCRdb's table has in-frame clones only and misses some. The sample lists about 160,000 clones; around 89% were seen once. The source material was peripheral blood, sampled on day 0 of AZD1222 vaccination. These receptors were obtained from an adult in good health. CDR3s include the opening cysteine and the closing phenylalanine or tryptophan. Each record gives: J gene, clone size, V gene, D gene, CDR3 protein, CDR3 DNA. D genes are given only for firm matches. Clone size is shown for a subset of rows, as once, few, many or a class of expanded clone.

>TRBJ1-5|NA|TRBV2|NA
CASRNTGRGQPQHF
TGTGCCAGCAGGAATACAGGGAGAGGTCAGCCCCAGCATTTT
>TRBJ2-2|NA|TRBV7-8|NA
CASTTSRGVNTGELFF
TGTGCCAGCACCACATCACGTGGCGTGAACACCGGGGAGCTGTTTTTT
>TRBJ2-3|NA|TRBV9|NA
CASSVVAGKTTF
TGTGCCAGCAGCGTAGTGGCAGGCAAGACCACATTT
>TRBJ2-1|NA|TRBV20-1|NA
CSASLGRAHYNEQFF
TGCAGTGCTAGTTTGGGAAGGGCCCACTACAATGAGCAGTTCTTC
>TRBJ1-2|NA|TRBV7-9|NA
CASSSDFEYGYTF
TGTGCCAGCAGCTCAGATTTTGAATATGGCTACACCTTC
>TRBJ1-1|NA|TRBV9|NA
CASSVGGGEAFF
TGTGCCAGCAGCGTAGGAGGGGGTGAAGCTTTCTTT
>TRBJ1-2|once|TRBV20-1|NA
CSVTDYGYTF
TGCTCAGTAACCGACTATGGCTACACCTTC
>TRBJ2-5|NA|TRBV28|TRBD1
CASSRDRGLQETQYF
TGTGCCAGCAGCCGGGACAGGGGTTTGCAAGAGACCCAGTACTTC
>TRBJ1-2|NA|TRBV4-3|NA
CASSQARQTHYGYTF
TGCGCCAGCAGCCAAGCTCGGCAGACCCACTATGGCTACACCTTC
>TRBJ2-2|few|TRBV19|TRBD1
CASNSGTGAGTGELFF
TGTGCCAGTAATTCCGGGACAGGGGCAGGCACCGGGGAGCTGTTTTTT
>TRBJ1-1|many|TRBV30|NA
CAWGQGGGEAFF
TGTGCCTGGGGTCAAGGAGGTGGTGAAGCTTTCTTT
>TRBJ2-3|NA|TRBV5-1|TRBD2
CASQPGGSLDTQYF
TGCGCCAGCCAGCCGGGGGGGAGTCTCGATACGCAGTATTTT
>TRBJ1-4|NA|TRBV6-6|NA
CATLRPNEKLFF
TGTGCCACCCTGAGACCGAATGAAAAACTGTTTTTT
>TRBJ2-5|NA|TRBV6-5|TRBD2
CATTSRREETQYF
TGTGCCACGACTAGCCGAAGAGAAGAGACCCAGTACTTC
>TRBJ2-3|NA|TRBV10-3|NA
CAISRHLSTDTQYF
TGTGCCATCTCTAGACACCTAAGCACAGATACGCAGTATTTT
>TRBJ1-3|NA|TRBV5-5|NA
CASSLGNSPGNTIYF
TGTGCCAGCAGCTTGGGGAATTCGCCTGGAAACACCATATATTTT
>TRBJ2-3|NA|TRBV14|NA
CASSARGGSIRSDTQYF
TGTGCCAGCAGCGCAAGAGGAGGTTCAATCAGGTCGGATACGCAGTATTTT
>TRBJ1-2|NA|TRBV6-1|NA
CASSEEEVGGYTF
TGTGCCAGCAGTGAAGAGGAGGTGGGCGGCTACACCTTC
>TRBJ2-5|NA|TRBV21-1|NA
CASSKALLEYRHQETQYF
TGTGCCAGCAGCAAAGCGCTTTTGGAGTACAGGCACCAAGAGACCCAGTACTTC
>TRBJ1-1|NA|TRBV7-9|NA
CASSSQQGMNTEAFF
TGTGCCAGCAGCTCCCAACAGGGCATGAACACTGAAGCTTTCTTT
>TRBJ1-5|NA|TRBV28|NA
CASSSTNRDSNQPQHF
TGTGCCAGCAGTTCAACCAACCGGGACAGCAATCAGCCCCAGCATTTT
>TRBJ2-5|few|TRBV7-2|NA
CASSLDGSQRTQYF
TGTGCCAGCAGCTTAGACGGGTCTCAGCGAACCCAGTACTTC
>TRBJ2-7|NA|TRBV2|NA
CASSARGLSYEQYF
TGTGCCAGCAGCGCCCGAGGCCTCTCCTACGAGCAGTACTTC
>TRBJ1-2|NA|TRBV7-8|TRBD1
CASSLPGQGATNYGYTF
TGTGCCAGCAGCTTGCCGGGACAGGGGGCAACTAACTATGGCTACACCTTC
>TRBJ1-1|NA|TRBV14|NA
CASSQDQGPLVHTEAFF
TGTGCCAGCAGCCAAGATCAGGGGCCACTGGTCCACACTGAAGCTTTCTTT
>TRBJ2-5|NA|TRBV3-1/TRBV3-2|NA
CASSQEWGGRETQYF
TGTGCCAGCAGCCAAGAGTGGGGGGGCCGGGAGACCCAGTACTTC
>TRBJ2-3|medium-sized|TRBV9|NA
CASSGAADPRTDTQYF
TGTGCCAGCAGCGGCGCAGCGGACCCACGCACAGATACGCAGTATTTT
>TRBJ2-5|NA|TRBV3-1/TRBV3-2|NA
CASSQSGGQETQYF
TGTGCCAGCAGCCAATCCGGGGGTCAGGAGACCCAGTACTTC
>TRBJ1-6|NA|TRBV10-2|NA
CASSVPRDKESSYNSPLHF
TGCGCCAGCAGCGTACCTCGGGACAAGGAGAGCTCCTATAATTCACCCCTCCACTTT
>TRBJ2-7|NA|TRBV29-1|NA
CSVGTGTESYEQYF
TGCAGCGTTGGGACCGGGACGGAGTCCTACGAGCAGTACTTC
>TRBJ2-1|NA|TRBV29-1|NA
CSVVWEGQVLIEQFF
TGCAGCGTTGTTTGGGAAGGCCAAGTGCTGATTGAGCAGTTCTTC
>TRBJ1-2|few|TRBV2|NA
CASSEAGYYGYTF
TGTGCCAGCAGTGAGGCAGGGTACTATGGCTACACCTTC
>TRBJ2-2|NA|TRBV11-1|NA
CASSRGQLNTGELFF
TGTGCCAGCAGCCGAGGACAGTTAAACACCGGGGAGCTGTTTTTT
>TRBJ1-5|NA|TRBV4-1|NA
CASGGGLGGNQPQHF
TGCGCCAGCGGGGGGGGGCTGGGGGGCAATCAGCCCCAGCATTTT
>TRBJ2-7|few|TRBV4-2|NA
CASSQGTRQIHEQYF
TGTGCCAGCAGCCAAGGAACGCGGCAGATCCACGAGCAGTACTTC
>TRBJ1-4|NA|TRBV29-1|TRBD1
CSVEGDRGVQGKLFF
TGCAGCGTCGAAGGGGACAGGGGCGTTCAGGGAAAACTGTTTTTT
>TRBJ2-2|NA|TRBV7-3|NA
CASSATGSGELFF
TGTGCCAGCAGCGCGACAGGTTCCGGGGAGCTGTTTTTT
>TRBJ2-5|NA|TRBV5-4|TRBD2
CASSFGTSGGQETQYF
TGTGCCAGCAGCTTCGGGACTAGCGGGGGGCAAGAGACCCAGTACTTC
>TRBJ1-1|NA|TRBV7-6|NA
CASRLDLEGHTEAFF
TGTGCCAGCAGGCTGGACCTAGAGGGCCACACTGAAGCTTTCTTT
>TRBJ2-2|NA|TRBV11-3|NA
CASSFTYTGELFF
TGTGCCAGCAGCTTCACCTACACCGGGGAGCTGTTTTTT
>TRBJ1-1|once|TRBV20-1|NA
CSASGPASRWKTEAFF
TGCAGTGCTAGTGGCCCGGCATCTCGTTGGAAAACTGAAGCTTTCTTT
>TRBJ2-2|NA|TRBV7-8|TRBD2
CASSFSGGSRGELFF
TGTGCCAGCAGCTTTAGCGGGGGGTCTCGCGGGGAGCTGTTTTTT
>TRBJ2-7|NA|TRBV11-2|NA
CASLLGANSYEQYF
TGTGCCAGCTTGTTGGGGGCCAACTCCTACGAGCAGTACTTC
>TRBJ2-7|NA|TRBV30|TRBD2
CAWSVGSGGEQYF
TGTGCCTGGAGTGTAGGAAGCGGGGGAGAGCAGTACTTC
>TRBJ2-3|once|TRBV5-1|NA
CASTRQGGDTQYF
TGCGCCAGCACAAGGCAGGGTGGAGATACGCAGTATTTT
>TRBJ2-3|NA|TRBV7-8|TRBD2
CASSPGLAGPNTDTQYF
TGTGCCAGCAGCCCGGGACTAGCGGGGCCCAACACAGATACGCAGTATTTT
>TRBJ1-2|NA|TRBV19|NA
CASSIDPFLSTNYGYTF
TGTGCCAGTAGTATAGATCCTTTCTTGTCTACTAACTATGGCTACACCTTC